This T cell receptor beta chain was found in a study of blood T cells in healthy people across ages. Then a second PCR, running about 6 to 12 cycles, was carried out with a sample-barcoded 5' primer and a J-beta primer mix. TCRdb used MiXCR to reprocess the 5' RACE reads, holding one entry per CDR3 protein. In the table there are hundreds of thousands of distinct CDR3 sequences, about 25% of which are singletons. The CDR3 loop spans 14 amino acids. Germline values: CDR1 SGHVS, CDR2 FQNEAQ. Findings of the study overall: Naive CD4+ cells and diversity were both higher in long-lived donors than in aged donors.

With regard to this clonotype: What it binds is not known.

This same sample was also part of a study on T cells of mothers and their children. That report adds: Similar thymic selection effects on TCR recombination output appear in pairs, both related and unrelated.

Sequencing used blood. The rearrangement uses TRBV7-8 and TRBJ2-5, with D perhaps assigned TRBD1 or TRBD2 (5 bases each). The J call may be incorrect, as the DNA end agrees better with TRBJ2-1. The clonotype originates from a boy aged 5 to 17 in good health. The CDR3 coding sequence is TGTGCCAGCAGCTTGGATCCTGAGGGGAGCCAGCAGTTCTTC. This codes for CASSLDPEGSQQFF.